This T cell receptor (beta chain) appears in the sequencing data of a study of post-analysis software for immune sequencing data. The TCR beta cDNA libraries carried unique molecular identifiers. TCRdb used MiXCR to reprocess the PCR reads, holding one entry per CDR3 protein. The sample records roughly 800,000 distinct CDR3 sequences, around 50% being singletons. CDR3 length equals 14 residues. V shed 7 bases and J shed 7 bases, with 17 bases lying between them. The germline gives CDR1 PRHDT, CDR2 FYEKMQ (reference sequence). Study-wide findings and caveats: Patients had higher frequencies than controls of a handful of TRBV segments, including TRBV5-6, TRBV5-1 and TRBV20-1.

In this sample, this clonotype turned up a few times. Its antigen is unidentified. This sequence originates from a girl aged 5-17 years with multiple sclerosis. The chain has TRBV13 and TRBJ2-1; maybe TRBD2 (5 bases). The sample taken for sequencing was blood. Written as DNA, the CDR3 is TGTGCCAGCATCCAGCAAGTGAGGGAGAATGAGCAGTTCTTC. Translated: CASIQQVRENEQFF.